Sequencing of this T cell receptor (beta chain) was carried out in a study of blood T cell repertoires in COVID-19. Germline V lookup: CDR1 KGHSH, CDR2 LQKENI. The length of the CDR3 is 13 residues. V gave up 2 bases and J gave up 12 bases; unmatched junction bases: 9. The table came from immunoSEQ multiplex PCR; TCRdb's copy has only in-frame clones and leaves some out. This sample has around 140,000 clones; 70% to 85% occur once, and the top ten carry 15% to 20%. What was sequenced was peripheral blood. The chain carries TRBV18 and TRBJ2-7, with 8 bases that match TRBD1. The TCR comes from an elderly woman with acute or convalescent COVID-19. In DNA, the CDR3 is TGTGCCAGCTCACCAACGGGGACAGGTGAGGGGTACTTC. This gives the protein CASSPTGTGEGYF.